This passage covers 23 T cell receptor beta chains from one sample sequenced in a study of Ad26.COV2.S vaccination and SARS-CoV-2 variants. The repertoire was sequenced with immunoSEQ multiplex PCR; TCRdb's copy has only in-frame clones and lacks some. The data contain more than 300,000 clones, about 89% of them singletons. Documented treatment: around 19 received Ad26.COV2.S at low or high dose, single or two shots; about 5 received placebo; per-sample allocation not given. After the first vaccine or placebo injection, samples were drawn on day 63. Source: peripheral blood, taken in a trial of Ad26.COV2.S vaccine versus placebo. The origin of the receptors is a person between 18 and 65 years old who received the Ad26.COV2.S COVID-19 vaccine or a placebo.

This rearrangement joins TRBV15 to TRBJ1-1; 7 positions agree with TRBD1. The CDR3 loop spans 15 amino acids. Per germline, CDR1 LNHNV and CDR2 YYDKDF (reference sequence). The V gene end was trimmed by 1 base and the J gene end by 3 bases; junction bases not matched to a gene: 5. The CDR3 is CATSRGGTVHTEAFF. CDR3 nucleotides: TGTGCCACCAGCAGAGGCGGGACAGTGCACACTGAAGCTTTCTTT. Combining the CDR3 with reference TRBV15 and TRBJ1-1 gives the whole variable domain DAMVIQNPRYQVTQFGKPVTLSCSQTLNHNVMYWYQQKSSQAPKLLFHYYDKDFNNEADTPDNFQSRRPNTSFCFLDIRSPGLGDTAMYLCATSRGGTVHTEAFFGQGTRLTVV.

The rearrangement links TRBV7-9 to TRBJ2-1, with 13 bases aligning to TRBD2. The CDR3 is 16 amino acids. Germline V gene sequence: CDR1 SEHNR, CDR2 FQNEAQ (reference sequence). V was clipped by 5 bases and J by 4 bases; unmatched bases: 5. CDR3 residues: CASSPRTSGRYNEQFF. The DNA of the CDR3 is TGTGCCAGCAGCCCCCGGACTAGCGGGAGATACAATGAGCAGTTCTTC. Filled out from reference TRBV7-9 and TRBJ2-1, the complete variable domain reads DTGVSQNPRHKITKRGQNVTFRCDPISEHNRLYWYRQTLGQGPEFLTYFQNEAQLEKSRLLSDRFSAERPKGSFSTLEIQRTEQGDSAMYLCASSPRTSGRYNEQFFGPGTRLTVL.

The gene calls are TRBV11-3 and TRBJ2-1, with 7 bases fitting TRBD2. Germline V lookup: CDR1 SGHNT, CDR2 YENEEA. The ends lost 4 bases at V and 9 bases at J; junction bases unmatched: 6. There are 13 residues in the CDR3. The CDR3 spells CASSSRGLGEQFF. The CDR3 nucleotides are TGTGCCAGCAGCTCTCGCGGACTAGGTGAGCAGTTCTTC.

The chain combines TRBV6-5 with TRBJ2-2; TRBD2 agrees at 11 bases. The V gene's germline CDR1 is MNHEY and CDR2 SVGAGI. The CDR3 is 13 amino acids. The J segment lost 7 bases and the V segment lost 8 bases, leaving 3 bases of the junction unmatched. The CDR3 DNA sequence: TGTGCCAGCCGACTAGCGGGACACGGGGAGCTGTTTTTT. Its translation is CASRLAGHGELFF.

The V call is TRBV11-1, the J call TRBJ2-7; 7 positions match TRBD1. V shed 5 bases, J shed 6 bases, and the junction held 10 bases outside the gene matches. Germline assignment: CDR1 SGHAT and CDR2 FQDESV (reference sequence). CDR3 length equals 14 residues. CDR3 sequence reads: CASSLKRQGGEQYF. Here the CDR3 DNA reads TGTGCCAGCAGCCTCAAAAGACAGGGCGGCGAGCAGTACTTC.

This rearrangement joins TRBV24-1 to TRBJ2-5; D might be TRBD2 (7 bases). Trimming removed 4 bases from V and 4 bases from J, with 12 bases in between. Germline V gene data show CDR1 as KGHDR and CDR2 as SFDVKD. The CDR3 extends over 14 amino acids. CDR3 sequence: CATSDNREGETQYF. In DNA form, the CDR3 reads TGTGCCACCAGTGACAACAGGGAGGGAGAGACCCAGTACTTC.

This chain uses TRBV6-2 or TRBV6-3 with TRBJ1-6, with 10 bases aligning to TRBD1. Germline V gene sequence: CDR1 MNHEY, CDR2 SVGEGT. The CDR3 length is 17 residues. J was trimmed by 8 bases and V by 2 bases; bases with no gene match: 9. In DNA form, the CDR3 reads TGTGCCAGCAGTTACATGGGACAGGGGAGAAGCGATTCACCCCTCCACTTT. It codes for CASSYMGQGRSDSPLHF.

The genes are TRBV5-1 and TRBJ2-3, with 9 bases that match TRBD1. The CDR3 has 17 residues. V was pared by 0 bases and J by 5 bases, with 10 bases of the junction left unmatched. Germline CDR1 SGHRS, CDR2 YFSETQ. The CDR3, as DNA: TGCGCCAGCAGCTTGGATACAGGGGGCAAAGAGGGAGATACGCAGTATTTT. It is translated as CASSLDTGGKEGDTQYF.

V gene TRBV28 combines with J gene TRBJ1-2; D not certain. V was clipped by 7 bases and J by 0 bases, with 9 bases between them. Germline V lookup: CDR1 MDHEN, CDR2 SYDVKM. The CDR3 is 13 residues long. The CDR3 DNA sequence: TGTGCCAGCACCCAAAGGTCTAACTATGGCTACACCTTC. It specifies CASTQRSNYGYTF.

This clone was found once. The chain links TRBV28 to TRBJ2-2; 12 positions match TRBD2. The junction had 14 bases not matched to a gene; V was cut back by 6 bases and J by 0 bases. CDR1 MDHEN and CDR2 SYDVKM come from the germline V gene. The CDR3 totals 20 residues. Written as DNA, the CDR3 is TGTGCCAGCAGCCCTCCGTCCGGACTAGCGGGAATCGCGAACACCGGGGAGCTGTTTTTT. Translated: CASSPPSGLAGIANTGELFF.

Only one count was recorded for this clone. The genes are TRBV7-9 and TRBJ2-1, with TRBD2 matching 15 bases. The CDR3 is 15 residues long. The germline gives CDR1 SEHNR, CDR2 FQNEAQ (reference sequence). V was clipped by 4 bases and J by 11 bases; unmatched bases: 6. The CDR3 here is CASSYRTSGRDQQFF. In nucleotides, the CDR3 is TGTGCCAGCAGCTACCGGACTAGCGGGAGGGATCAGCAGTTCTTC.

The rearrangement uses TRBV19 and TRBJ2-1; the match to TRBD1 covers 9 bases. The length of the CDR3 is 16 residues. Germline CDR1 LNHDA, CDR2 SQIVND (reference sequence). J was trimmed by 6 bases and V by 4 bases; bases with no gene match: 10. CDR3 coding DNA: TGTGCCAGTAGTAGGATTCCGGGACAGGGCAGCAATGAGCAGTTCTTC. Protein: CASSRIPGQGSNEQFF.

This clone was detected once. The rearrangement uses TRBV7-8 and TRBJ1-5; weak D call: TRBD1 (6 bases). The germline V and J ends were trimmed by 2 bases and 5 bases, with 13 bases remaining between them. Germline CDR1 is SGHVS and CDR2 is FQNEAQ. This CDR3 is built from 15 residues. CDR3 protein: CASSLRGSGDQPQHF. The CDR3 coding sequence is TGTGCCAGCAGCTTACGGGGGTCAGGGGATCAGCCCCAGCATTTT.

V gene TRBV10-2 combines with J gene TRBJ2-5, with 8 positions matching TRBD2. The CDR3 has 14 amino acids. The germline V gene has CDR1 WSHSY and CDR2 SAAADI. V gave up 6 bases and J gave up 4 bases; unmatched junction bases: 7. CDR3 bases: TGCGCCAGCAGGGACGGACTAGCAGGAGAGACCCAGTACTTC. Translated: CASRDGLAGETQYF.

This clone was found a few times. The chain recombines TRBV28 with TRBJ1-5; 11 nucleotides agree with TRBD1. In germline, CDR1 is MDHEN, CDR2 SYDVKM. The CDR3 has 14 residues. V gave up 6 bases and J gave up 6 bases; unmatched junction bases: 4. The CDR3 protein is CASRGQGVAQPQHF. The CDR3 nucleotides are TGTGCCAGCAGGGGACAGGGGGTAGCTCAGCCCCAGCATTTT.

This chain joins TRBV5-4 and TRBJ2-2; possible D gene TRBD1, 7 bases. The ends were cut back, 4 bases at V and 4 bases at J, with 14 bases in the middle. Germline V gene data show CDR1 as SGHNT and CDR2 as YYREEE (reference sequence). The CDR3 has 15 residues. The CDR3 sequence: CASSTRQGGTGELFF. The CDR3 DNA is TGTGCCAGCAGCACTAGACAGGGAGGCACCGGGGAGCTGTTTTTT.

The gene calls are TRBV11-2 and TRBJ1-2, with 8 bases lining up with TRBD1. The CDR3 sequence is 17 residues long. V lost 0 bases and J lost 8; bases outside the gene matches: 14. The germline CDR1 and CDR2 sequences are SGHAT and FQNNGV. CDR3 DNA sequence: TGTGCCAGCAGCTTAGATCTTTCCTCAGGGGGCTCGGGAGGCTACACCTTC. Translation gives CASSLDLSSGGSGGYTF.

V is TRBV19 and J is TRBJ1-1; the D is unclear. V lost 5 bases and J 4 bases, leaving 14 bases between the germline ends. The germline V gene has CDR1 LNHDA and CDR2 SQIVND (reference sequence). This CDR3 region has 14 residues. CDR3 residues: CASSFGVFSTEAFF. CDR3 in DNA: TGTGCCAGTAGTTTCGGGGTCTTTAGCACTGAAGCTTTCTTT.

This rearrangement joins TRBV27 to TRBJ1-2, with 10 positions matching TRBD1. The length of the CDR3 is 15 residues. Germline CDR1 is MNHEY and CDR2 is SMNVEV (reference sequence). Trimming cost V 6 bases and J 4 bases; bases outside gene matches: 8. DNA of the CDR3: TGTGCCAGCAGCCCCCGGACAGGGGGTTCCTATGGCTACACCTTC. This codes for CASSPRTGGSYGYTF.

The V gene is TRBV10-3, the J gene TRBJ1-5; D is undetermined. Looked up from germline, CDR1 is ENHRY and CDR2 is SYGVKD. Trimming removed 0 bases at V and 5 bases at J, with 5 bases between. This CDR3 comprises 13 residues. The CDR3 region has the DNA TGTGCCATCAGTGAGTCTACACATCAGCCCCAGCATTTT. The encoded protein is CAISESTHQPQHF.

CDR3 bases: TGTGCCACCAGCCCCAGCCAGAATGAGCAGTTCTTC. Protein: CATSPSQNEQFF. The rearrangement joins TRBV15 to TRBJ2-1; D is undetermined. This CDR3 spans 12 amino acids. With 5 bases removed from V and 7 bases from J, the gap between germline ends came to 9 bases. The V gene's germline CDR1 is LNHNV and CDR2 YYDKDF (reference sequence).

The chain links TRBV3-1 (or the pseudogene TRBV3-2) to TRBJ2-5; 11 bases map to TRBD2. The CDR3 is 17 residues long. V was pared by 1 base and J by 5 bases, with 9 bases of the junction left unmatched. In germline, CDR1 is LGHDT, CDR2 YNNKEL (reference sequence). CDR3 sequence: CASSQGVSGRAGETQYF. CDR3 DNA sequence: TGTGCCAGCAGCCAAGGGGTTAGCGGGAGGGCCGGTGAGACCCAGTACTTC.

The rearrangement links TRBV5-1 to TRBJ1-2; 8 bases align to TRBD1. V lost 4 bases, J lost 3 bases, and 17 bases stayed unmatched. The germline CDR1 and CDR2 sequences are SGHRS and YFSETQ. There are 18 residues in the CDR3. CDR3 protein: CASSLWDRSLTSHYGYTF. The CDR3 coding sequence is TGCGCCAGCAGCCTGTGGGACAGGTCCCTCACTTCTCACTATGGCTACACCTTC.